The source of this TCR beta chain is a study of cytomegalovirus exposure and HLA in healthy donors. Regarding this clone: Antigen: not known.

Study-wide findings and caveats: The productive fraction for most TCR beta V segments was about 87% or about 30% in an earlier analysis. Later analysis associated a missense DCLRE1C variant with TCR beta V- and J-gene trimming. Some segments of the V type, notably TRBV6-2 and TRBV6-3, were excluded as indistinguishable. It is likely that the observed cluster of highly shared sequence variants was a sequencing artifact.

The V and J ends lost 0 bases and 1 base respectively, with 12 bases between them. Germline V gene lookup returns CDR1 MNHEY and CDR2 SVGAGI. The CDR3 contains 16 residues. PCR involved 60 Vbeta and 13 Jbeta primers. Method: immunoSEQ multiplex PCR; TCRdb's copy keeps in-frame clones and lacks some. This table has 110,000 to 150,000 clones, 72% appearing once. The chain uses TRBV6-5 and TRBJ1-1, with unresolved D. This receptor was obtained from a man aged 40-49 years in good health and CMV-seronegative. Sequencing input: PBMCs. The CDR3 DNA reads TGTGCCAGCAGTTACTCGATTCAGGCAAGGAACACTGAAGCTTTCTTT. This codes for CASSYSIQARNTEAFF.